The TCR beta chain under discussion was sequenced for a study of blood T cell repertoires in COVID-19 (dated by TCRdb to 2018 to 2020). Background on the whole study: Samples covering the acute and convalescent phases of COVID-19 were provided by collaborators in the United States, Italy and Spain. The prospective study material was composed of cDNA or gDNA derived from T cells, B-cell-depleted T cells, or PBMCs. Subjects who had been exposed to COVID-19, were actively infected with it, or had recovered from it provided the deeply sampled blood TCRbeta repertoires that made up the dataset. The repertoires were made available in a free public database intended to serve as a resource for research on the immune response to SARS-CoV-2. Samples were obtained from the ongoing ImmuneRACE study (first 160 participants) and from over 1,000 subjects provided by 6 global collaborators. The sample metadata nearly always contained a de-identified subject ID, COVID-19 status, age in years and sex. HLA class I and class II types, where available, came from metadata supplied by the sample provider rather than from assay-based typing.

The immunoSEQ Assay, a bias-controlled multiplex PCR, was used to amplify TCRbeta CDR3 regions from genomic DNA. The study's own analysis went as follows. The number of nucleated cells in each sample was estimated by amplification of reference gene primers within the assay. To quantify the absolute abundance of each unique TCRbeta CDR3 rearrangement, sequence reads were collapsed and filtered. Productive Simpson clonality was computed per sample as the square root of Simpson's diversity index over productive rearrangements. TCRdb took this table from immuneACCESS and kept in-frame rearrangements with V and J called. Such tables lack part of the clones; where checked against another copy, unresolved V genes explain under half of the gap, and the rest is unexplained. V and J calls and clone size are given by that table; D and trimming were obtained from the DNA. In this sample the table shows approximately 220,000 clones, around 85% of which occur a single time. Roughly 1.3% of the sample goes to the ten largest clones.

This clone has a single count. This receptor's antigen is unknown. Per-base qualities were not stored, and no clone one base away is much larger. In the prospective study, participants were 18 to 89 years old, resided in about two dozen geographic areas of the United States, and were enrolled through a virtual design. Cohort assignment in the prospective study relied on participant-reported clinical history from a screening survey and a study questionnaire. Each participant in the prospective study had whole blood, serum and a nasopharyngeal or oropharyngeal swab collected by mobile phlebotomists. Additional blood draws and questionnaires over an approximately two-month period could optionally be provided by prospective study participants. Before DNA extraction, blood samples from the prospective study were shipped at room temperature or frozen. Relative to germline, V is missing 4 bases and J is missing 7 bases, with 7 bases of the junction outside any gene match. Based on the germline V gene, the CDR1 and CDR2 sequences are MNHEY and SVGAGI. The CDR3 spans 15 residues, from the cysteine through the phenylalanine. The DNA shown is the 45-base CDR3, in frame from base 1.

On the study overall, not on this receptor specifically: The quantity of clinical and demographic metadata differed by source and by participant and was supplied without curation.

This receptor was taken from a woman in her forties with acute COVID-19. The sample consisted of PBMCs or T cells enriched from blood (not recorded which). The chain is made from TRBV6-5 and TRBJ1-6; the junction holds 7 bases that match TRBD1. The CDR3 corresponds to CASSWSDRLNSPLHF. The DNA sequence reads TGTGCCAGCAGTTGGTCGGACAGGTTGAATTCACCCCTCCACTTT.